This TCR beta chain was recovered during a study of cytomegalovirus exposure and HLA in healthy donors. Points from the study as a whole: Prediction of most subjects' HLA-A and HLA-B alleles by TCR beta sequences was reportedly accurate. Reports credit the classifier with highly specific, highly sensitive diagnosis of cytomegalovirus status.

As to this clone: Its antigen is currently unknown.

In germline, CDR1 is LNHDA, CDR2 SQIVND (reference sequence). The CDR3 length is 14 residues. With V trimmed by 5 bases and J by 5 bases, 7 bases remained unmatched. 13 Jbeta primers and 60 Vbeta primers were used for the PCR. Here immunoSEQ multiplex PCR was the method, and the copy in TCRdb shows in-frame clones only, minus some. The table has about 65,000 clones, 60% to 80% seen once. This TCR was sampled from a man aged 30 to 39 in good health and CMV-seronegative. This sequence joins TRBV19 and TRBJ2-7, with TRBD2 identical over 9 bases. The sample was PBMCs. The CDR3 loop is CASSLRGGRDEQYF. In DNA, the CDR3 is TGTGCCAGTAGTTTGCGGGGGGGCCGCGACGAGCAGTACTTC.